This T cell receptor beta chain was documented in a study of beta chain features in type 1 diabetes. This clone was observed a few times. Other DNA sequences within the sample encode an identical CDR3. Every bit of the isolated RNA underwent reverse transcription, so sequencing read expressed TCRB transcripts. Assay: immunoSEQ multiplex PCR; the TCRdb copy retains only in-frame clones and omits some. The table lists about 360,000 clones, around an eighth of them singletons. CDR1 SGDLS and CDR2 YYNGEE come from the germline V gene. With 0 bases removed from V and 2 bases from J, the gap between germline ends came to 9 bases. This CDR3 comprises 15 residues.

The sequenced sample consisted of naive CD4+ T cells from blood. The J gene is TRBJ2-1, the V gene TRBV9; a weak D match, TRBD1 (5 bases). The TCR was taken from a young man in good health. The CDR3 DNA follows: TGTGCCAGCAGCGTAGTTGGGGCGGCCTACAATGAGCAGTTCTTC. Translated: CASSVVGAAYNEQFF.